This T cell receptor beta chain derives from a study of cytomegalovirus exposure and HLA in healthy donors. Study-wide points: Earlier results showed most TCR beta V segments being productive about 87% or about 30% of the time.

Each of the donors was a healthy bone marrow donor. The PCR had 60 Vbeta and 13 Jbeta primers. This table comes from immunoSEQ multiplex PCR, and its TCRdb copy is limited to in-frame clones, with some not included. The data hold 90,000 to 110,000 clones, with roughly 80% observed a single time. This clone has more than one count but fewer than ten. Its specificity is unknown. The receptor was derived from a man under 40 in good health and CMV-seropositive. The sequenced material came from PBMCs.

The CDR3 bases are TGTGCCAGCATGGGGACTCACTCTGGAAACACCATATATTTT. It is translated as CASMGTHSGNTIYF. The V gene is TRBV27, the J gene TRBJ1-3; a possible D gene is TRBD1 (5 bases). This CDR3 region has 14 residues. Germline CDR1 MNHEY, CDR2 SMNVEV (reference sequence). V lost 7 bases to trimming and J lost 0 bases, with 10 bases between them.